These 4 T cell receptor beta chains came from one sample sequenced in a study of vaccination effects on CD4 cells after COVID-19 (dated 2022 in TCRdb). The library was built by means of the immunoSEQ multiplex PCR assay. TCRdb took this table from immuneACCESS and kept in-frame rearrangements with V and J called. Such tables lack part of the clones; where checked against another copy, unresolved V genes explain under half of the gap, and the rest is unexplained. Present in this sample are approximately 44,000 clones, 77% of which were seen just once. The biggest ten clones account for 2.5% to 3.5% of the sample. To identify antigen-specific CD4+ T cell clonotypes by their expansion, the ViraFEST assay first stimulated PBMC with viral peptide pools and then applied TCR sequencing. After approximately eleven days of culture, CD4+ T cells were isolated with the EasySep CD4+ T cell isolation kit. Negative nucleocapsid antibody results before and after vaccination confirmed that the healthy vaccine recipients had no prior SARS-CoV-2 infection.

Their antigens remain unidentified. The specimen comprised CD4+ T cells from PBMCs cultured with HCoV-NL63 spike peptides, sampled before COVID-19 vaccination. Sample cell subset or site, as interpreted from the label and publication: HCoV-NL63 spike overlapping peptide pool stimulation. Every receptor here comes from a human donor who received a COVID-19 vaccine.

CDR3 DNA sequence: TGTGCCACCAGTGATCCCGGGGGTGCCCAAGAGACCCAGTACTTC. Its protein is CATSDPGGAQETQYF. The chain employs TRBV24-1 and TRBJ2-5, with D possibly matching TRBD2 (6 bases). Deletions cut 3 bases from V and 1 base from J, with 11 bases between. CDR1 is KGHDR, CDR2 SFDVKD, per germline. The CDR3 totals 15 residues.

The chain links TRBV6-5 to TRBJ2-6; no clear D gene. The germline CDR1 and CDR2 sequences are MNHEY and SVGAGI. This CDR3 is 16 amino acids long. V shed 2 bases and J shed 2 bases, with 10 bases lying between them. The CDR3 DNA reads TGTGCCAGCAGTTACCAACCTGGGGCTGGGGCCAACGTCCTGACTTTC. Its protein product is CASSYQPGAGANVLTF.

The table lists this clone with a few counts. This chain joins TRBV18 and TRBJ1-4; perhaps TRBD1 as D (5 bases). Trimming stripped 5 bases from V and 7 bases from J, with 20 bases between. Germline lookup yields CDR1 KGHSH and CDR2 LQKENI. The CDR3 spans 16 residues. The CDR3 DNA reads TGTGCCAGCTCAGACTCTATCCAGGGTTATAGTGAAAAACTGTTTTTT. Protein: CASSDSIQGYSEKLFF.

The chain joins TRBV7-2 to TRBJ2-6; D remains ambiguous. V was pared by 2 bases and J by 0 bases, with 8 bases between. In germline, CDR1 is SGHTA, CDR2 FQGNSA. There are 16 residues in the CDR3. This chain's CDR3 is CASSLYKGSGANVLTF. For the CDR3, the DNA is TGTGCCAGCAGCTTATACAAGGGCTCTGGGGCCAACGTCCTGACTTTC.